The rows below give T cell receptor beta chains drawn from one sample of a study of blood T cell repertoires in COVID-19. Profiled with immunoSEQ multiplex PCR; TCRdb holds only in-frame clones, not every one. This table has under 150,000 clones, roughly 81% appearing once. The sample consisted of peripheral blood. These TCRs come from a human donor with acute or convalescent COVID-19. The donor label of this sample is uncertain. Both conserved end residues are part of each CDR3. The D gene is left open where the match is weak. Rows may omit the clone size; those that give it use once, few, many or a size class.

cdr3_nt: TGTGCCAGCAGATTATACTGGAACACTGAAGCTTTCTTT; cdr3_aa: CASRLYWNTEAFF; j_call: TRBJ1-1; d_call: NA; clone_size: few; v_call: TRBV6-5
cdr3_nt: TGTGCCAGCAGCCTAGCGGGGGCCTCCTACAATGAGCAGTTCTTC; cdr3_aa: CASSLAGASYNEQFF; j_call: TRBJ2-1; d_call: TRBD2; clone_size: NA; v_call: TRBV7-3
cdr3_nt: TGTGCCAGCAGCTCGTCGACAGTCAATCAGCCCCAGCATTTT; cdr3_aa: CASSSSTVNQPQHF; j_call: TRBJ1-5; d_call: NA; clone_size: NA; v_call: TRBV7-8
cdr3_nt: TGTGCCAGCAGCCTTTCGTCGGGACAGGCTGCCTACGAGCAGTACTTC; cdr3_aa: CASSLSSGQAAYEQYF; j_call: TRBJ2-7; d_call: TRBD1; clone_size: once; v_call: TRBV11-1
cdr3_nt: TGTGCCAGCAGTGGGACTAGCGGGCTACAAGAGACCCAGTACTTC; cdr3_aa: CASSGTSGLQETQYF; j_call: TRBJ2-5; d_call: TRBD2; clone_size: once; v_call: TRBV2
cdr3_nt: TGCGCCAGCAGCTCGCAAGGGGGAAGAAATGAAAAACTGTTTTTT; cdr3_aa: CASSSQGGRNEKLFF; j_call: TRBJ1-4; d_call: NA; clone_size: once; v_call: TRBV5-1
cdr3_nt: TGTGCCACCCAAAAGCAGGGATCCTGGAAGGATTCACCCCTCCACTTT; cdr3_aa: CATQKQGSWKDSPLHF; j_call: TRBJ1-6; d_call: NA; clone_size: NA; v_call: TRBV10-3
cdr3_nt: TGTGCCAGCAGTGACACGCTAGCGGGGGGGCCACGCACAGATACGCAGTATTTT; cdr3_aa: CASSDTLAGGPRTDTQYF; j_call: TRBJ2-3; d_call: TRBD2; clone_size: NA; v_call: TRBV6-4
cdr3_nt: TGTGCCAGCAGCCACAGACAGACTGAAGCTTTCTTT; cdr3_aa: CASSHRQTEAFF; j_call: TRBJ1-1; d_call: NA; clone_size: NA; v_call: TRBV5-4
cdr3_nt: TGTGCCAGCAGCCCCAGCGGGCTAAGGGAAGGTGAGCAGTTCTTC; cdr3_aa: CASSPSGLREGEQFF; j_call: TRBJ2-1; d_call: NA; clone_size: NA; v_call: TRBV3-1/TRBV3-2